A single sample gave rise to the 16 T cell receptor beta chains below, sequenced in a study of cytomegalovirus exposure and HLA in healthy donors. Only in-frame clones appear in the TCRdb table, and some are missing; sequencing was by immunoSEQ multiplex PCR. This sample carries roughly 120,000 clones, roughly 86% of them seen once, and the ten largest clones take more than 2%. The sequenced sample consisted of PBMCs. Receptors were obtained from a woman aged 18 to 35 in good health and CMV-seronegative.

This chain links TRBV30 with TRBJ2-3; maybe TRBD1 (5 bases). Germline CDR1 is GTSNPN and CDR2 is SVGIG (reference sequence). Trimming shortened V by 0 bases and J by 1 base, and 17 bases separated the two germline ends. The CDR3 spans 17 residues. CDR3 sequence: CAWSVRVPKGRTDTQYF. DNA for the CDR3: TGTGCCTGGAGTGTACGGGTCCCCAAGGGGCGCACAGATACGCAGTATTTT. The entire variable domain, with the rest obtained from reference TRBV30 and TRBJ2-3, is as follows: SQTIHQWPATLVQPVGSPLSLECTVEGTSNPNLYWYRQAAGRGLQLLFYSVGIGQISSEVPQNLSASRPQDRQFILSSKKLLLSDSGFYLCAWSVRVPKGRTDTQYFGPGTRLTVL.

The count of this clone is one. CDR3 nucleotide sequence: TGTGCCAGCAGCTTAGCGCGGCGGGGGGCGGGCACCGGGGAGCTGTTTTTT. This codes for CASSLARRGAGTGELFF. This sequence joins TRBV7-2 and TRBJ2-2, with 8 bases lining up with TRBD2. The V segment lost 0 bases and the J segment 4 bases; nucleotides outside the gene matches: 7. CDR3 length: 17 residues. CDR1 SGHTA and CDR2 FQGNSA come from the germline V gene.

V and J are TRBV19 and TRBJ1-3, with unresolved D. The V gene lost 5 bases and the J gene lost 0 bases, with 11 bases spanning the gap. CDR1 and CDR2 from the germline V gene are LNHDA and SQIVND (reference sequence). The CDR3 runs 15 residues. In DNA form, the CDR3 reads TGTGCCAGTAGTTCCTCACTGCACTCTGGAAACACCATATATTTT. The encoded protein is CASSSSLHSGNTIYF.

This chain links TRBV27 with TRBJ2-3; 7 bases match TRBD1. There are 14 residues in the CDR3. In germline, CDR1 is MNHEY, CDR2 SMNVEV (reference sequence). The V segment lost 7 bases and the J segment 7 bases; nucleotides outside the gene matches: 11. The CDR3 region has the DNA TGTGCCAGCATCCGGGACAGATACACGAATACGCAGTATTTT. Amino acid sequence: CASIRDRYTNTQYF.

The J gene is TRBJ2-7, the V gene TRBV2; TRBD1 matches at 10 bases. Trimming took 4 bases from V and 2 from J; bases not matched to a gene: 2. CDR1 is SNHLY and CDR2 is FYNNEI in the germline V gene. The CDR3 consists of 14 residues. As DNA, the CDR3 is TGTGCCAGCAGTGCCGACAGGGGGCCCTACGAGCAGTACTTC. Its translation is CASSADRGPYEQYF.

This sequence joins TRBV27 and TRBJ2-1; D may be TRBD1 (6 bases). The CDR3 is 13 residues long. V was pared by 0 bases and J by 7 bases, with 7 bases between. Germline CDR1 MNHEY, CDR2 SMNVEV (reference sequence). The CDR3 DNA follows: TGTGCCAGCAGTTTATCAGGGACAAATGAGCAGTTCTTC. As protein: CASSLSGTNEQFF.

The V gene is TRBV6-6, the J gene TRBJ1-5, with D perhaps TRBD1 (6 bases). Germline V gene data show CDR1 as MNHNY and CDR2 as SVGAGI (reference sequence). The CDR3 contains 14 residues. V was pared by 7 bases and J by 0 bases, with 10 bases between. The CDR3 nucleotides read TGTGCCAGCAACGGACAGAATAGCAATCAGCCCCAGCATTTT. Protein: CASNGQNSNQPQHF.

The chain recombines TRBV6-5 with TRBJ1-1, with 9 nucleotides matching TRBD1. J lost 5 bases, V lost 6 bases, and 7 bases had no gene match. This CDR3 contains 14 residues. Per germline, CDR1 MNHEY and CDR2 SVGAGI. The CDR3: CASSSRTGETEAFF. The CDR3 DNA reads TGTGCCAGCAGCTCCAGGACAGGGGAGACTGAAGCTTTCTTT.

In regard to this clone: An end of the junction does not agree with germline; a read error may underlie this. The rearrangement joins TRBV7-8 to TRBJ2-2; 9 bases align to TRBD2. The germline V gene encodes CDR1 SGHVS and CDR2 FQNEAQ. The CDR3 loop spans 14 amino acids. The CDR3 DNA reads as TGTGCCAGCAGTTTAGCGGGGGCCCCCGGGGAGCTGTTTTTT. Amino acids: CASSLAGAPGELFF.

The gene calls are TRBV15 and TRBJ2-1; TRBD2 matches 12 bases. The CDR3 spans 17 residues. The germline V gene encodes CDR1 LNHNV and CDR2 YYDKDF (reference sequence). V was clipped by 0 bases and J by 2 bases; unmatched bases: 2. DNA for the CDR3: TGTGCCACCAGCAGAGACCGACTAGCGGGGGCCTACAATGAGCAGTTCTTC. Amino acids: CATSRDRLAGAYNEQFF. Together with reference TRBV15 and TRBJ2-1, the CDR3 gives the full variable domain: DAMVIQNPRYQVTQFGKPVTLSCSQTLNHNVMYWYQQKSSQAPKLLFHYYDKDFNNEADTPDNFQSRRPNTSFCFLDIRSPGLGDTAMYLCATSRDRLAGAYNEQFFGPGTRLTVL.

This chain joins TRBV9 and TRBJ2-5; no firm D call. Germline CDR1 SGDLS, CDR2 YYNGEE. V dropped 3 bases and J dropped 4 bases, with 4 bases sitting between them. The CDR3 loop spans 11 amino acids. The CDR3 sequence: CASSAGETQYF. In DNA form, the CDR3 reads TGTGCCAGCAGCGCCGGAGAGACCCAGTACTTC.

V usage is TRBV5-1 and J usage is TRBJ2-7; a weak D match, TRBD1 (6 bases). Germline assignment: CDR1 SGHRS and CDR2 YFSETQ. The CDR3 is 15 residues long. Trimming cost V 6 bases and J 2 bases, with 18 bases left between them. DNA for the CDR3: TGCGCCAGCAACCCGACAGGCCAACTTCCCTACGAGCAGTACTTC. It specifies CASNPTGQLPYEQYF.

The V and J genes are TRBV7-2 and TRBJ2-5; TRBD1 aligns across 9 bases. V lost 3 bases and J lost 5; bases outside the gene matches: 4. CDR1 is SGHTA and CDR2 is FQGNSA in the germline V gene. The CDR3 totals 14 residues. CDR3 sequence (DNA): TGTGCCAGCAGCTTGGGGACAGGGCTGGAGACCCAGTACTTC. As protein: CASSLGTGLETQYF.

This chain joins TRBV27 and TRBJ2-7, with D possibly being TRBD1 (6 bases). The V gene lost 5 bases and the J gene lost 3 bases, with 11 bases spanning the gap. Per the germline V gene, CDR1 is MNHEY and CDR2 is SMNVEV (reference sequence). This CDR3 is built from 13 residues. CDR3 loop: CASSPGQYYEQYF. The CDR3 DNA reads TGTGCCAGCAGTCCCGGACAGTACTACGAGCAGTACTTC.

CDR3 amino acids: CASSQGGTDYNEQFF. The CDR3, as DNA: TGTGCCAGCAGCCAAGGAGGGACAGATTACAATGAGCAGTTCTTC. The chain joins TRBV4-2 to TRBJ2-1; 7 nucleotides line up with TRBD1. This CDR3 spans 15 amino acids. With V trimmed by 1 base and J by 4 bases, 4 bases remained unmatched. Germline values: CDR1 LGHNA, CDR2 YNFKEQ.

This clone was seen just once. V is TRBV9 and J is TRBJ2-3, with D possibly TRBD2 on 6 matching bases. Germline CDR1 reads SGDLS; CDR2 reads YYNGEE. The CDR3 consists of 16 residues. The V gene lost 2 bases and the J gene lost 3 bases, with 16 bases spanning the gap. CDR3 loop: CASSVQAGLGTDTQYF. As DNA, the CDR3 is TGTGCCAGCAGCGTCCAAGCGGGCCTGGGGACAGATACGCAGTATTTT. Drawing the rest from reference TRBV9 and TRBJ2-3, the complete variable domain is DSGVTQTPKHLITATGQRVTLRCSPRSGDLSVYWYQQSLDQGLQFLIQYYNGEERAKGNILERFSAQQFPDLHSELNLSSLELGDSALYFCASSVQAGLGTDTQYFGPGTRLTVL.